This T cell receptor (beta chain) emerged from a study of T cell responses to AZD1222 COVID-19 vaccine. For this clone: Antigen specificity is unknown.

Study-wide findings and caveats: Nearly half of spike-specific TCRs reportedly target unmutated variant regions.

This CDR3 has 13 residues. CDR1 and CDR2 (germline): MRHNA, SNTAGT. Trimming stripped 6 bases from V and 3 bases from J, with 8 bases between. The assay was immunoSEQ multiplex PCR, and TCRdb's table has in-frame clones only and misses some. The sample yields 110,000 to 150,000 clones, approximately 92% seen once. The sequencing here drew on peripheral blood, taken 28 days after the second AZD1222 dose. The source is an adult who received the AZD1222 COVID-19 vaccine. The chain has TRBV6-4 and TRBJ2-2; D is perhaps TRBD1 (6 bases). The DNA for the CDR3 is TGTGCCAGCAGAACAGGGTACACCGGGGAGCTGTTTTTT. It is translated as CASRTGYTGELFF.